This T cell receptor delta chain was observed in a study of gamma-delta T cells after stem cell transplantation. TCRdb re-processed the RT-PCR reads using CATT. Here the sample spans about 5,400 delta-chain clones, approximately 9% being singletons. The CDR3 extends over 21 amino acids. Germline CDR1 is GEAIGNYY and CDR2 is EKD. V was pared by 3 bases and J by 0 bases, with 23 bases of the junction left unmatched. The chain employs TRDV2 and TRDJ1; 8 nucleotides line up with TRDD3. What was sequenced was gamma-delta T cells. The receptor was isolated from a human donor. It is not recorded whose cells these are; they may come from a transplant donor. The CDR3 region is CACDPLEGLGVTMGYTDKLIF. In nucleotides, the CDR3 is TGTGCCTGTGACCCACTCGAAGGACTGGGGGTCACTATGGGTTACACCGATAAACTCATCTTT.